This entry lists 17 T cell receptor beta chains sequenced from one sample in a study of cytomegalovirus exposure and HLA in healthy donors. Method: immunoSEQ multiplex PCR; TCRdb's copy keeps in-frame clones and lacks some. The sample carries more than 150,000 clones, more than 75% recorded once. Material for sequencing was PBMCs. These receptors were taken from a man between 18 and 35 years old in good health and CMV-seropositive.

V and J are TRBV4-2 and TRBJ2-2; 14 nucleotides match TRBD2. From germline, CDR1 is LGHNA and CDR2 YNFKEQ. The CDR3 length is 20 residues. V shed 0 bases, J shed 1 base, and the junction held 7 bases outside the gene matches. CDR3 coding DNA: TGTGCCAGCAGCCAAGATTGGGGGGGACTAGCGGGAGAGAACACCGGGGAGCTGTTTTTT. Protein product: CASSQDWGGLAGENTGELFF.

The chain links TRBV6-5 to TRBJ2-2; D gene unclear. The CDR3 extends over 14 amino acids. V gave up 0 bases and J gave up 2 bases, with 4 bases separating them. Germline assignment: CDR1 MNHEY and CDR2 SVGAGI. CDR3 nucleotides: TGTGCCAGCAGTTACTCGAGAAACACCGGGGAGCTGTTTTTT. Protein sequence: CASSYSRNTGELFF.

This chain links TRBV18 with TRBJ2-3; 9 positions match TRBD2. Germline V gives CDR1 KGHSH, CDR2 LQKENI. The CDR3 is 15 residues long. After removal of 3 bases from V and 2 bases from J, the junction contained 3 bases not matched to a gene. The CDR3 DNA sequence: TGTGCCAGCTCACCGGCGGGAGGGCCCACAGATACGCAGTATTTT. Its protein product is CASSPAGGPTDTQYF. The variable domain in full, with the rest retrieved from reference TRBV18 and TRBJ2-3, is NAGVMQNPRHLVRRRGQEARLRCSPMKGHSHVYWYRQLPEEGLKFMVYLQKENIIDESGMPKERFSAEFPKEGPSILRIQQVVRGDSAAYFCASSPAGGPTDTQYFGPGTRLTVL.

This chain uses TRBV30 with TRBJ2-5; TRBD2 agrees at 14 bases. The V and J ends lost 7 bases and 4 bases, in that order; junction bases with no gene match: 11. Germline values: CDR1 GTSNPN, CDR2 SVGIG (reference sequence). The CDR3 is made up of 16 amino acids. CDR3 sequence reads: CAFKTSGRAWGETQYF. The CDR3 bases are TGTGCCTTCAAGACTAGCGGGAGGGCCTGGGGAGAGACCCAGTACTTC.

The chain is built from TRBV29-1 and TRBJ1-1; 11 bases are shared with TRBD1. Germline CDR1 and CDR2: SQVTM and ANQGSEA. The junction had 6 bases not matched to a gene; V was cut back by 4 bases and J by 8 bases. The CDR3 length is 13 residues. This CDR3 reads CSVGTGGAREAFF. DNA of the CDR3: TGCAGCGTTGGGACAGGGGGCGCGAGGGAAGCTTTCTTT.

This chain's CDR3 is CASKGMEGQPQHF. CDR3 nucleotide sequence: TGTGCCAGCAAGGGGATGGAAGGTCAGCCCCAGCATTTT. The chain joins TRBV6-5 to TRBJ1-5, with D maybe TRBD1 (5 bases). The CDR3 is 13 residues long. V was trimmed by 7 bases and J by 6 bases, leaving 13 bases between them. CDR1 is MNHEY and CDR2 is SVGAGI in the germline V gene.

V usage is TRBV7-8 and J usage is TRBJ1-5; weak D call: TRBD1 (5 bases). The CDR3 consists of 14 residues. Per germline, CDR1 SGHVS and CDR2 FQNEAQ. Trimming cost V 1 base and J 6 bases, with 10 bases left between them. The CDR3 protein is CASSLGAGLQPQHF. The CDR3 DNA sequence: TGTGCCAGCAGCTTAGGGGCAGGGCTTCAGCCCCAGCATTTT.

The chain has TRBV4-3 and TRBJ2-1; 8 nucleotides match TRBD1. Trimming took 1 base from V and 7 from J; bases not matched to a gene: 6. The germline V gene has CDR1 LGHNA and CDR2 YSLEER. The CDR3 is 15 amino acids. The CDR3 protein is CASSQGADRVNEQFF. The CDR3 DNA reads as TGCGCCAGCAGCCAAGGGGCGGACAGGGTTAATGAGCAGTTCTTC.

The chain is built from TRBV7-9 and TRBJ2-1; 13 positions agree with TRBD2. Germline trimming cut 7 bases from V and 1 base from J; bases unmatched to any gene: 10. The CDR3 runs 18 residues. Germline V gene data show CDR1 as SEHNR and CDR2 as FQNEAQ (reference sequence). CDR3 bases: TGTGCCAGCACTACTACGAGGACTAGCGGGGGTTCCTACAATGAGCAGTTCTTC. Translation gives CASTTTRTSGGSYNEQFF.

The rearrangement uses TRBV4-1 and TRBJ1-4; no firm D call. Germline V gives CDR1 MGHRA, CDR2 YSYEKL. The germline V and J ends were trimmed by 0 bases and 11 bases, with 13 bases remaining between them. The CDR3 spans 14 residues. CDR3 loop: CASSQDEVARKLFF. CDR3 sequence (DNA): TGCGCCAGCAGCCAAGATGAGGTTGCGCGGAAACTGTTTTTT.

The V call is TRBV6-5, the J call TRBJ2-1; 10 nucleotides line up with TRBD2. Germline V lookup: CDR1 MNHEY, CDR2 SVGAGI. This CDR3 spans 15 amino acids. J gave up 8 bases and V 2 bases, and 6 bases lay outside the gene matches. CDR3 sequence: CASSYQREGHDEQFF. The CDR3 DNA follows: TGTGCCAGCAGTTACCAGCGGGAGGGCCACGATGAGCAGTTCTTC.

The rearrangement links TRBV9 to TRBJ1-2; D is undetermined. This CDR3 has 14 amino acids. Deletions cut 1 base from V and 4 bases from J, with 11 bases between. CDR1 is SGDLS, CDR2 YYNGEE, per germline. The CDR3 protein is CASSVSGGPYGYTF. The CDR3 coding sequence is TGTGCCAGCAGCGTAAGTGGTGGGCCCTATGGCTACACCTTC.

The J gene is TRBJ2-1, the V gene TRBV27; D is possibly TRBD2 (5 bases). In germline, CDR1 is MNHEY, CDR2 SMNVEV (reference sequence). This CDR3 spans 13 amino acids. V was trimmed by 3 bases and J by 6 bases, leaving 9 bases between them. This chain's CDR3 is CASSFAAVNEQFF. The DNA of the CDR3 is TGTGCCAGCAGTTTCGCAGCGGTCAATGAGCAGTTCTTC.

This clone has a single count. V usage is TRBV5-4 and J usage is TRBJ1-4; 7 nucleotides line up with TRBD1. With 3 bases clipped from V and 0 bases from J, the junction kept 5 bases outside the gene matches. Germline V CDR1 and CDR2: SGHNT, YYREEE (reference sequence). The CDR3 has 16 residues. In DNA form, the CDR3 reads TGTGCCAGCAGCTCGGGACAGCGGGCAACTAATGAAAAACTGTTTTTT. The encoded protein is CASSSGQRATNEKLFF.

The V and J genes are TRBV27 and TRBJ1-5; perhaps TRBD1 as D (5 bases). Trimming stripped 5 bases from V and 9 bases from J, with 20 bases between. Germline V gene lookup returns CDR1 MNHEY and CDR2 SMNVEV (reference sequence). The CDR3 has 15 residues. CDR3 coding DNA: TGTGCCAGCAGTGCCGATACAGGTACCTACGGGCCCCAGCATTTT. It translates to CASSADTGTYGPQHF.

J is TRBJ2-1 and V is TRBV7-6, with 9 positions matching TRBD2. The CDR3 extends over 15 amino acids. The V gene's germline CDR1 is SGHVS and CDR2 FNYEAQ. V shed 8 bases and J 0 bases; nucleotides not matched to a gene: 5. CDR3 in DNA: TGTGCCAGCGGGAAAGCGGGAGGCTCCTACAATGAGCAGTTCTTC. This translates into CASGKAGGSYNEQFF.

The chain couples TRBV29-1 to TRBJ2-1, with 9 nucleotides matching TRBD1. CDR3 length: 15 residues. V trimming: 2 bases; J trimming: 0 bases; junction bases outside the gene matches: 2. Germline CDR1 reads SQVTM; CDR2 reads ANQGSEA. The CDR3 DNA follows: TGCAGCGTTGAATCGGGACAGGGCTCCTACAATGAGCAGTTCTTC. Protein product: CSVESGQGSYNEQFF.